This T cell receptor beta chain comes out of a study of OX40 agonist ivuxolimab in advanced cancers. For the study at large: Ivuxolimab, an antibody that agonizes OX40 (CD134), was administered to the patients. Among those treated, three patients had partial responses, one with hepatocellular carcinoma and two with cutaneous melanoma. Findings of the study overall: Partial responders at 0.1-3.0 mg/kg had among the lowest clonal expansion.

Some clones are missing from TCRdb's copy, which holds only in-frame ones; the method was immunoSEQ multiplex PCR. The table lists roughly 39,000 clones, 80% to 90% of them singletons. Trimming pared 0 bases from V and 6 bases from J, leaving 11 bases between. The CDR3 covers 14 residues. The germline V gene encodes CDR1 SNHLY and CDR2 FYNNEI. Note on this clone: Its target is not known.

This chain connects TRBV2 to TRBJ1-2; the D gene is possibly TRBD1 (5 bases). The origin of this receptor is an adult with an advanced solid tumor such as melanoma, head and neck, liver or kidney cancer. The sample here was CD4+ or CD8+ T cells sorted from blood, taken in a trial of the OX40 agonist ivuxolimab. For the CDR3, the DNA is TGTGCCAGCAGTGAAGCGGGGGGAGGGCATGGCTACACCTTC. Translating gives CASSEAGGGHGYTF.